The rows below give T cell receptor beta chains drawn from one sample of a study of read filtering for tumor transcriptome and immune sequencing. TCRdb independently ran MiXCR on the reads; one entry per CDR3 protein. The data hold roughly 61,000 distinct CDR3 sequences, with roughly an eighth observed a single time. The sequencing sample was made of a population of CD138-negative cells sorted from bone marrow. These receptors all come from a donor over 35 with multiple myeloma. Each CDR3 is given with its conserved first and last residue. A D gene is named only where the DNA matches it firmly. The size entry is marked missing in some rows and otherwise reads once, few, many or a size class.

J gene	D gene	V gene	clone size	CDR3 DNA	CDR3 protein
TRBJ2-2	TRBD2	TRBV3-1	many	TGTGCCAGCAGCCAGGCAGGGAGGGCCGGGGAGCTGTTTTTT	CASSQAGRAGELFF
TRBJ1-5	TRBD1	TRBV4-1	.	TGCGCCAGCAGCCCCGACAGGGCACTTGAAGGCAATCAGCCCCAGCATTTT	CASSPDRALEGNQPQHF
TRBJ2-7	.	TRBV24-1	.	TGTGCCACCAGTGATTCGGCCCTCGACGAGCAGTACTTC	CATSDSALDEQYF
TRBJ2-7	TRBD2	TRBV5-1	many	TGCGCCAGCAGTCGGAGCGGGAACCCCAACGAGCAGTACTTC	CASSRSGNPNEQYF
TRBJ1-1	.	TRBV27	many	TGTGCCAGCAGTTCCGCCGGGCTCACTGAAGCTTTCTTT	CASSSAGLTEAFF
TRBJ2-3	.	TRBV29-1	many	TGCAGCGTTGAAGATCAGGGGCTTACAGATACGCAGTATTTT	CSVEDQGLTDTQYF
TRBJ2-7	.	TRBV9	many	TGTGCCAGCAGCGTGCGACACTCGGAGACAAGCTCCTACGAGCAGTACTTC	CASSVRHSETSSYEQYF
TRBJ1-4	.	TRBV3-1	many	TGTGCCAGCAGCCCCCGGGGCAGCGGGGAAAAACTGTTTTTT	CASSPRGSGEKLFF
TRBJ2-5	.	TRBV11-2	many	TGTGCCAGCAGCCCCAGGGGCCAAGAGACCCAGTACTTC	CASSPRGQETQYF
TRBJ2-1	.	TRBV10-3	many	TGTGCCATCAGTGTCGATAGCTCCTACAATGAGCAGTTCTTC	CAISVDSSYNEQFF
TRBJ2-5	.	TRBV7-6	.	TGTGCCAGCAGCTTAGGCCAAGAGACCCAGTACTTC	CASSLGQETQYF
TRBJ2-3	TRBD2	TRBV5-1	few	TGCGCCAGCAGCTTGGAGGCAGCGGGGGGCCAGGATACGCAGTATTTT	CASSLEAAGGQDTQYF
TRBJ2-7	.	TRBV5-1	few	TGCGCCAGCAGAGTTGGACAGTCTGGATACGAGCAGTACTTC	CASRVGQSGYEQYF
TRBJ2-7	.	TRBV19	many	TGTGCCAGTAGTATTGAAGGGGCGGCGGGTCGGGGCGAGCAGTACTTC	CASSIEGAAGRGEQYF
TRBJ1-1	.	TRBV12-3/TRBV12-4	few	TGTGCCAGCAGGCAACCCCGGGGTTACACTGAAGCTTTCTTT	CASRQPRGYTEAFF
TRBJ2-3	.	TRBV29-1	many	TGCAGCGTTCTAGTAGCCAGGGTCACAGATACGCAGTATTTT	CSVLVARVTDTQYF
TRBJ1-5	.	TRBV5-1	medium-sized	TGCGCCAGCAGCTTGGTGTCAGGGAGCAATCAGCCCCAGCATTTT	CASSLVSGSNQPQHF
TRBJ2-1	.	TRBV6-5	many	TGTGCCAGCAGTTATCAGGTGGCGCGCGATGAGCAGTTCTTC	CASSYQVARDEQFF
TRBJ2-1	TRBD2	TRBV5-1	many	TGCGCCAGCAGGGGAACAGCGGGGAGCTCCTACAATGAGCAGTTCTTC	CASRGTAGSSYNEQFF
TRBJ1-1	TRBD1	TRBV20-1	many	TGCAGTGCTAGAAGCGGACAGGGATGGACTGAAGCTTTCTTT	CSARSGQGWTEAFF
TRBJ1-4	.	TRBV29-1	many	TGCAGCGTAACCTCAGGGGCGAGAGGTGAAAAACTGTTTTTT	CSVTSGARGEKLFF
TRBJ2-3	TRBD2	TRBV20-1	many	TGCAGTGCTCCTCATAAGCGGGGGGCCACAGATACGCAGTATTTT	CSAPHKRGATDTQYF
TRBJ1-1	.	TRBV15	many	TGTGCCACCAGCCCAGGGATGAACACTGAAGCTTTCTTT	CATSPGMNTEAFF
TRBJ2-7	.	TRBV12-3/TRBV12-4	many	TGTGCCAGCAGAGCGGAAAAGTTGACCTACGAGCAGTACTTC	CASRAEKLTYEQYF
TRBJ2-3	TRBD2	TRBV3-1	many	TGTGCCAGCAGCCTCATCGGGACTAGCGGGGGCACAGATACGCAGTATTTT	CASSLIGTSGGTDTQYF
TRBJ2-2	.	TRBV6-1	.	TGTGTCAGCATCCCGGGGGGACAAAGGTTAAACACCGGGGAGCTGTTTTTT	CVSIPGGQRLNTGELFF
TRBJ2-3	TRBD2	TRBV29-1	many	TGCAGCGTTGGACTAGCGGGGTTTAAAGATACGCAGTATTTT	CSVGLAGFKDTQYF